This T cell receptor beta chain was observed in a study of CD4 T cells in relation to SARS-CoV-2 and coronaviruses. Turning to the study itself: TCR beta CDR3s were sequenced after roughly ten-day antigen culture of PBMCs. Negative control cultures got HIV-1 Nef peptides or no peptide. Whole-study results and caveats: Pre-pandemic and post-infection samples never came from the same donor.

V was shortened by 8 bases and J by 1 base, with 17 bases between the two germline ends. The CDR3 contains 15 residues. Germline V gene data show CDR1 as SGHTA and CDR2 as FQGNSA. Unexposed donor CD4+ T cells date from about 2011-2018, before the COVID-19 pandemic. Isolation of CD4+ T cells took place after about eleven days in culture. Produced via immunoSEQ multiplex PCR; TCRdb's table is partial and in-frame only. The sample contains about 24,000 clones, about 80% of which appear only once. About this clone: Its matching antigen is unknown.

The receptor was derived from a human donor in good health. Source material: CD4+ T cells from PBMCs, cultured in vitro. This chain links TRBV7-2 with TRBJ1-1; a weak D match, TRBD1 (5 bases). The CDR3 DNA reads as TGTGCCAGCGCGGGGTGGCCGACAGCGAACACTGAAGCTTTCTTT. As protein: CASAGWPTANTEAFF.